This T cell receptor beta chain was obtained from a study of T cell responses to AZD1222 COVID-19 vaccine. At the level of the study: Pooling covered second doses at about 4 or about 12 weeks.

Only in-frame clones appear in the TCRdb table, and some are missing; sequencing was by immunoSEQ multiplex PCR. Of under 150,000 clones listed, approximately 89% are singletons. Study outcomes and limitations: In a largely white British group with more females than males, clonal diversity was possibly underestimated. In all cases, repertoires were sampled only after the peak T cell response. Receipt of two AZD1222 doses was followed by a rise in Spike-specific TCR breadth and depth.

With V trimmed by 6 bases and J by 5 bases, 11 bases remained unmatched. The CDR3 totals 16 residues. Looked up from germline, CDR1 is LNHDA and CDR2 is SQIVND (reference sequence). Worth noting for this clone: Its matching antigen is unknown.

The sequence was obtained from an adult in good health. Material: peripheral blood, obtained on day 0 of AZD1222 vaccination. The J gene is TRBJ2-3, the V gene TRBV19; the match to TRBD2 covers 10 bases. In nucleotides, the CDR3 is TGTGCCAGTAGATCCCAGAGCGGGGGGGCAGGAGATACGCAGTATTTT. Translating gives CASRSQSGGAGDTQYF.